These T cell receptor beta chains were read from a single sample in a study of T-cell reconstitution after alpha-beta-depleted transplantation in children. TCRdb ran MiXCR on the PCR reads and lists one entry per CDR3 protein. The sample has roughly 160,000 distinct CDR3 sequences, approximately 12% seen once. Sequenced material: PBMCs, taken before TCRalphabeta/CD19-depleted stem cell transplant. The receptors originated from a boy aged 2 to 10 with acute myeloid leukemia, due to receive a stem cell transplant. Each CDR3 is given with its conserved first and last residue. D genes are given only for firm matches. A row's size may be missing; if present it is once, few, many or a size class.

>NA|NA|TRBV19|TRBJ1-2
TGTGCCAGCACTACAGGGTTCGGCTACACCTTC
CASTTGFGYTF
>TRBD2|NA|TRBV7-6|TRBJ2-1
TGTGCCAGCAGCTTGGATCTTACTAGCGGGAGGGTAGAGCAGTTCTTC
CASSLDLTSGRVEQFF
>NA|many|TRBV20-1|TRBJ2-3
TGCAGTGCCCCGCCTGGGGGCACAGATACGCAGTATTTT
CSAPPGGTDTQYF
>TRBD1|many|TRBV14|TRBJ2-4
TGTGCCAGCAGCCTCCCGGGACAGGGCGTAATTCAGTACTTC
CASSLPGQGVIQYF
>NA|many|TRBV24-1|TRBJ2-3
TGTGCCACCAGTGATCCGAACACAGATACGCAGTATTTT
CATSDPNTDTQYF
>NA|many|TRBV20-1|TRBJ1-5
TGCAGTGCTCAACCGGGACCCAGCAATCAGCCCCAGCATTTT
CSAQPGPSNQPQHF
>NA|many|TRBV29-1|TRBJ2-5
TGCAGCGTTGAACTACCAGCGGTGGTATCGGAGACCCAGTACTTC
CSVELPAVVSETQYF
>NA|many|TRBV5-1|TRBJ1-6
TGCGCCAGCAGCTTGGGAATGACGGGGGGTTCACCCCTCCACTTT
CASSLGMTGGSPLHF
>NA|many|TRBV11-2|TRBJ2-3
TGTGCCAGCAGCTCTAGACCACCGAGCACAGATACGCAGTATTTT
CASSSRPPSTDTQYF
>TRBD1|few|TRBV7-9|TRBJ2-3
TGTGCCAGCAGTCTCAGAGACAGGGACACAGATACGCAGTATTTT
CASSLRDRDTDTQYF
>NA|many|TRBV29-1|TRBJ2-3
TGCAGCGTCCTCTCAGTCGTTAGCACAGATACGCAGTATTTT
CSVLSVVSTDTQYF
>NA|many|TRBV20-1|TRBJ2-1
TGCAGTGCTACCCGTGGGGCCTACAATGAGCAGTTCTTC
CSATRGAYNEQFF
>NA|medium-sized|TRBV20-1|TRBJ1-1
TGCAGTGCTAGACGGAGGGATCGGAACACTGAAGCTTTCTTT
CSARRRDRNTEAFF
>TRBD2|many|TRBV4-1|TRBJ2-7
TGCGCCAGCAGCCAAATCGGGGGGGAGCAGTACTTC
CASSQIGGEQYF
>NA|many|TRBV20-1|TRBJ2-5
TGCAGTGCCACGGAACTAGTTTTCCAAGAGACCCAGTACTTC
CSATELVFQETQYF
>TRBD1|many|TRBV5-1|TRBJ2-2
TGCGCCAGCAGCGACCAGGGACAGGGCGGAACCGGGGAGCTGTTTTTT
CASSDQGQGGTGELFF
>NA|many|TRBV5-1|TRBJ2-1
TGCGCCAGCAGCTTGGGCCAGGGGGCGGGGAGGGGATACAATGAGCAGTTCTTC
CASSLGQGAGRGYNEQFF
>NA|many|TRBV15|TRBJ1-2
TGTGCCACCAGCAGTTTGGGACAAAGCTATGGCTACACCTTC
CATSSLGQSYGYTF